The next 17 T cell receptor beta chains were all read from a single sample in a study of blood T cell repertoires in COVID-19. Here immunoSEQ multiplex PCR was the method, and the copy in TCRdb shows in-frame clones only, minus some. The sample lists about 200,000 clones, 81% seen once, with around 9% in the top ten. Sequencing was performed on PBMCs or T cells enriched from blood (not recorded which). These receptors all stem from a woman aged 45 to 65 with acute COVID-19.

The chain recombines TRBV6-4 with TRBJ1-5, with 7 nucleotides matching TRBD1. The germline V gene encodes CDR1 MRHNA and CDR2 SNTAGT. The CDR3 has 16 residues. With 2 bases clipped from V and 1 base from J, the junction kept 5 bases outside the gene matches. The CDR3 here is CASSDTDRVSNQPQHF. Here the CDR3 DNA reads TGTGCCAGCAGTGACACAGACAGGGTGAGCAATCAGCCCCAGCATTTT.

The chain combines TRBV7-3 with TRBJ2-2; 11 positions match TRBD2. Trimming removed 2 bases from V and 5 bases from J; junction bases left unmatched: 1. The CDR3 totals 15 residues. Germline lookup yields CDR1 SGHTA and CDR2 FQGTGA. The CDR3 loop is CASSLRTSGTGELFF. DNA for the CDR3: TGTGCCAGCAGCTTACGGACTAGCGGGACCGGGGAGCTGTTTTTT.

This chain links TRBV27 with TRBJ1-6; no firm D call. Trimming removed 2 bases at V and 8 bases at J, with 7 bases between. Germline values: CDR1 MNHEY, CDR2 SMNVEV (reference sequence). The CDR3 length is 13 residues. The CDR3 DNA sequence: TGTGCCAGCAGTTTAGTTACATATTCACCCCTCCACTTT. It encodes CASSLVTYSPLHF.

The V gene is TRBV24-1, the J gene TRBJ2-3; D might be TRBD1 (6 bases). Germline V gene sequence: CDR1 KGHDR, CDR2 SFDVKD. Trimming stripped 10 bases from V and 2 bases from J, with 18 bases between. The CDR3 contains 15 residues. CDR3 region: CATGRTEELTDTQYF. CDR3 in DNA: TGTGCCACGGGTAGGACAGAGGAACTCACAGATACGCAGTATTTT.

V is TRBV28 and J is TRBJ2-7; 9 bases match TRBD1. Germline CDR1 and CDR2: MDHEN and SYDVKM. The trim removed 5 bases at V and 3 bases at J, leaving 5 bases unmatched. This CDR3 is 14 amino acids long. This chain's CDR3 is CASSLRDRDYEQYF. CDR3 nucleotides: TGTGCCAGCAGTCTCCGGGACAGGGACTACGAGCAGTACTTC.

CDR3 loop: CASSDRRGGEAFF. CDR3 sequence (DNA): TGCGCCAGCAGCGACCGCCGGGGGGGAGAAGCTTTCTTT. The chain couples TRBV5-1 to TRBJ1-1, with a possible D match to TRBD1 (5 bases). Trimming shortened V by 4 bases and J by 8 bases, and 15 bases separated the two germline ends. The CDR3 is 13 amino acids. Per germline, CDR1 SGHRS and CDR2 YFSETQ. The variable domain in full, completed from reference TRBV5-1 and TRBJ1-1, reads KAGVTQTPRYLIKTRGQQVTLSCSPISGHRSVSWYQQTPGQGLQFLFEYFSETQRNKGNFPGRFSGRQFSNSRSEMNVSTLELGDSALYLCASSDRRGGEAFFGQGTRLTVV.

This clone occurred once. V is TRBV7-2 and J is TRBJ2-7; 7 positions agree with TRBD2. Germline CDR1 reads SGHTA; CDR2 reads FQGNSA. Losses at the gene ends were 4 bases for V and 2 bases for J; bases not matched to a gene: 5. The CDR3 is 14 residues long. In DNA form, the CDR3 reads TGTGCCAGCAGCTCTTGGACTAGGGCCTACGAGCAGTACTTC. Its protein product is CASSSWTRAYEQYF.

The chain employs TRBV6-1 and TRBJ2-7; no clear D gene. The CDR3 length is 13 residues. Trimming took 6 bases from V and 2 from J, leaving 11 bases between them. Germline V gene sequence: CDR1 MNHNS, CDR2 SASEGT. CDR3 sequence reads: CASRKLQTYEQYF. The CDR3 coding sequence is TGTGCCAGCAGGAAGTTACAGACCTACGAGCAGTACTTC.

The rearrangement joins TRBV7-6 to TRBJ2-5, with no clear D. The CDR3 is 15 residues long. Trimming shortened V by 2 bases and J by 1 base, and 11 bases separated the two germline ends. Germline V gives CDR1 SGHVS, CDR2 FNYEAQ. Here the CDR3 reads CASSLSPQVQETQYF. Written as DNA, the CDR3 is TGTGCCAGCAGCTTAAGTCCCCAGGTCCAAGAGACCCAGTACTTC.

The V call is TRBV6-2 or TRBV6-3, the J call TRBJ2-1; 13 positions agree with TRBD2. Losses at the gene ends were 2 bases for V and 0 bases for J; bases not matched to a gene: 7. The CDR3 covers 19 residues. Germline CDR1 MNHEY, CDR2 SVGEGT. The CDR3 protein is CASSYKLAGGSSSYNEQFF. For the CDR3, the DNA is TGTGCCAGCAGTTACAAACTAGCGGGAGGGTCGAGCTCCTACAATGAGCAGTTCTTC.

This clone was recorded a few times. This rearrangement joins TRBV18 to TRBJ1-1; TRBD1 agrees at 8 bases. V was clipped by 6 bases and J by 0 bases; unmatched bases: 15. This CDR3 contains 18 residues. CDR1 and CDR2 from the germline V gene are KGHSH and LQKENI. The CDR3, as DNA: TGTGCCAGCTCTGGACAGGGAGGTGGTAGTTCCATGAACACTGAAGCTTTCTTT. Its protein is CASSGQGGGSSMNTEAFF.

This sequence joins TRBV28 and TRBJ2-7; 16 positions agree with TRBD2. J gave up 2 bases and V 6 bases, and 10 bases lay outside the gene matches. The CDR3 covers 18 residues. Germline assignment: CDR1 MDHEN and CDR2 SYDVKM. The CDR3 here is CASRYPPGTSGRAYEQYF. CDR3 in DNA: TGTGCCAGCAGGTACCCACCCGGGACTAGCGGGAGGGCCTACGAGCAGTACTTC.

J is TRBJ2-3 and V is TRBV9; 9 nucleotides agree with TRBD2. The CDR3 sequence is 16 residues long. Trimming took 5 bases from V and 2 from J; bases not matched to a gene: 9. Germline V CDR1 and CDR2: SGDLS, YYNGEE. CDR3 in amino acids: CASSSTSSGTTDTQYF. In DNA, the CDR3 is TGTGCCAGCAGTTCCACCTCTAGCGGGACCACAGATACGCAGTATTTT.

This clone was recorded a few times. V is TRBV19 and J is TRBJ1-2; maybe TRBD1 (5 bases). V lost 5 bases and J 0 bases, leaving 13 bases between the germline ends. The CDR3 spans 15 residues. Per germline, CDR1 LNHDA and CDR2 SQIVND (reference sequence). The CDR3 DNA reads as TGTGCCAGTAGTGGCTTAGGGGAAGCTAACTATGGCTACACCTTC. Translating gives CASSGLGEANYGYTF.

This chain uses TRBV7-9 with TRBJ2-1, with a weak D call TRBD2 (6 bases). CDR1 is SEHNR, CDR2 FQNEAQ, per germline (reference sequence). The CDR3 has 15 amino acids. V was trimmed by 2 bases and J by 7 bases, leaving 15 bases between them. DNA for the CDR3: TGTGCCAGCAGCTTAACAACGGGAGCCTTTAATGAGCAGTTCTTC. It specifies CASSLTTGAFNEQFF.

The chain carries TRBV4-3 and TRBJ1-2; D may be TRBD1 (5 bases). Per the germline V gene, CDR1 is LGHNA and CDR2 is YSLEER. This CDR3 is built from 13 residues. V shed 2 bases and J shed 7 bases, with 11 bases lying between them. CDR3 amino acids: CASSQSQGFGYTF. The CDR3 DNA reads as TGCGCCAGCAGCCAATCTCAGGGTTTTGGCTACACCTTC.

The rearrangement links TRBV14 to TRBJ1-4, with a weak D call TRBD1 (5 bases). Trimming removed 2 bases from V and 10 bases from J, with 11 bases in between. Germline loops: CDR1 SGHDN, CDR2 FVKESK. The CDR3 consists of 13 residues. The CDR3 here is CASSQSGFGKLFF. DNA of the CDR3: TGTGCCAGCAGCCAATCAGGGTTCGGAAAACTGTTTTTT.